A single sample gave rise to the 9 T cell receptor beta chains below, sequenced in a study of neurological immune-mediated disorders. MiXCR, run by TCRdb on the 5' RACE reads, gives a single entry per CDR3 protein. The data contain approximately 86,000 distinct CDR3 sequences, just over 2.5% of them singletons. Sequencing was performed on PBMCs. The receptor set was obtained from a woman in her 30s with multiple sclerosis.

This clonotype has ten or more counts. V is TRBV28 and J is TRBJ2-7; a possible D gene is TRBD1 (6 bases). The CDR3 has 13 residues. Germline assignment: CDR1 MDHEN and CDR2 SYDVKM. Trimming pared 3 bases from V and 4 bases from J, leaving 10 bases between. The CDR3 protein is CASSFGDIYEQYF. In DNA form, the CDR3 reads TGTGCCAGCAGTTTCGGGGACATTTACGAGCAGTACTTC.

The genes are TRBV5-5 and TRBJ2-7; D uncertain. The V end was cut by 2 bases, the J end by 0 bases, with 3 bases between. This CDR3 is built from 12 residues. Germline CDR1 reads SGHKS; CDR2 reads YYEKEE (reference sequence). CDR3 sequence reads: CASSFISYEQYF. The DNA of the CDR3 is TGTGCCAGCAGCTTTATCTCCTACGAGCAGTACTTC.

This clonotype was counted many times. The rearrangement links TRBV5-1 to TRBJ1-1; D gene uncertain. The CDR3 extends over 14 amino acids. The V and J ends lost 0 bases and 2 bases respectively, with 8 bases between them. Germline assignment: CDR1 SGHRS and CDR2 YFSETQ. The CDR3 region is CASSLESRNTEAFF. CDR3 sequence (DNA): TGCGCCAGCAGCTTGGAGAGCCGCAACACTGAAGCTTTCTTT.

This clonotype was counted at least ten times. CDR3 sequence: CASSHATRGEQYF. Written as DNA, the CDR3 is TGCGCCAGCAGCCATGCTACCCGGGGCGAGCAGTACTTC. The chain has TRBV4-3 and TRBJ2-7, with D possibly TRBD2 on 5 matching bases. Germline loops: CDR1 LGHNA, CDR2 YSLEER. With 3 bases removed from V and 6 bases from J, the gap between germline ends came to 12 bases. The CDR3 sequence is 13 residues long.

This clonotype was detected ten times or more. The genes are TRBV20-1 and TRBJ2-5; D possibly corresponds to TRBD1 (7 bases). The CDR3 sequence is 15 residues long. Trimming took off 6 bases at V and 5 bases at J, with 22 bases between the two ends. Looked up from germline, CDR1 is DFQATT and CDR2 is SNEGSKA (reference sequence). The CDR3 is CSAGEGGGTMETQYF. In DNA form, the CDR3 reads TGCAGTGCGGGGGAAGGAGGGGGCACCATGGAGACCCAGTACTTC.

This clonotype was counted at least ten times. The chain joins TRBV20-1 to TRBJ2-5; D is uncertain. This CDR3 is built from 15 residues. V dropped 0 bases and J dropped 3 bases, with 14 bases sitting between them. Germline loops: CDR1 DFQATT, CDR2 SNEGSKA (reference sequence). The DNA of the CDR3 is TGCAGTGCTAGAGAAGGCGGTGGGGTAGAAGAGACCCAGTACTTC. Translated, it gives CSAREGGGVEETQYF.

This clonotype was counted at least ten times. This chain joins TRBV12-3 or TRBV12-4 and TRBJ2-1; 9 bases line up with TRBD1. With 5 bases clipped from V and 4 bases from J, the junction kept 3 bases outside the gene matches. The length of the CDR3 is 14 residues. The CDR3 DNA is TGTGCCAGCAGTCCCGGACAGGGGTACAATGAGCAGTTCTTC. This encodes CASSPGQGYNEQFF.

This clonotype was found many times. The chain combines TRBV29-1 with TRBJ2-3; TRBD2 aligns across 9 bases. V was pared by 5 bases and J by 5 bases, with 8 bases of the junction left unmatched. Germline CDR1 and CDR2: SQVTM and ANQGSEA. The CDR3 loop spans 14 amino acids. The CDR3 region has the DNA TGCAGCGTTCGCCGGCCAGCGGGAGGAGATACGCAGTATTTT. Its protein product is CSVRRPAGGDTQYF.

This clonotype was observed at least ten times. The chain couples TRBV6-2 or TRBV6-3 to TRBJ2-7; the D is unclear. The V gene's germline CDR1 is MNHEY and CDR2 SVGEGT. This CDR3 region has 16 residues. Trimming pared 7 bases from V and 5 bases from J, leaving 24 bases between. Here the CDR3 DNA reads TGTGCCAGCACCCCATGGTGGCACCTACCTGGGGACGAGCAGTACTTC. This gives the protein CASTPWWHLPGDEQYF.